Presented here are 16 T cell receptor beta chains from one specimen sequenced in a study of low-dose radiotherapy and immunotherapy resistance in tumors. Alpha and beta chains were covered, as first-strand cDNA relied on TRAV- and TRBV-specific primers. TCR amplification ran roughly 21 PCR cycles using constant-region and V-primer adapter primers. From the reads, TCRdb called clonotypes with MiXCR, one entry per CDR3 protein. The top ten clones hold under 1.1% of a sample with nearly 95,000 distinct CDR3 sequences, more than 7.5% of them seen once. The time point is: before trial treatment. The sample consisted of PBMCs, taken before treatment. These receptor sequences come from a male donor with prostate cancer.

A remark on this clonotype: It is likely a read error: a sequence one base away is far more abundant. The chain combines TRBV13 with TRBJ2-7; 14 nucleotides line up with TRBD2. Germline V gives CDR1 PRHDT, CDR2 FYEKMQ (reference sequence). The CDR3 runs to 14 residues. The CDR3 DNA follows: TGTGTCAGCAGCTCCGGGACTAGCGGGAGCGAGCAGTACTTC. This codes for CVSSSGTSGSEQYF. Drawing the rest from reference TRBV13 and TRBJ2-7, the complete variable domain is AAGVIQSPRHLIKEKRETATLKCYPIPRHDTVYWYQQGPGQDPQFLISFYEKMQSDKGSIPDRFSAQQFSDYHSELNMSSLELGDSALYFCVSSSGTSGSEQYFGPGTRLTVT.

Ten or more counts support this clonotype. The chain links TRBV20-1 to TRBJ2-5; 10 bases match TRBD1. Germline-derived CDR1 and CDR2 are DFQATT and SNEGSKA (reference sequence). The CDR3 covers 14 residues. V was pared by 4 bases and J by 2 bases, with 4 bases of the junction left unmatched. The DNA for the CDR3 is TGCAGTGCTACCGGGACAGGGGAACAAGAGACCCAGTACTTC. Translation: CSATGTGEQETQYF.

At least ten counts were recorded for this clonotype. V usage is TRBV28 and J usage is TRBJ1-5; unclear D gene. Germline CDR1 reads MDHEN; CDR2 reads SYDVKM. V was pared by 2 bases and J by 4 bases, with 12 bases between. The CDR3 loop spans 15 amino acids. CDR3 sequence: CASSLPISRNQPQHF. In nucleotides, the CDR3 is TGTGCCAGCAGTTTACCCATCAGTAGGAATCAGCCCCAGCATTTT.

This clonotype was counted at least ten times. The CDR3 loop reads CSAKGQEYISGANVLTF. In nucleotides, the CDR3 is TGCAGTGCTAAGGGACAGGAATACATCTCTGGGGCCAACGTCCTGACTTTC. This rearrangement joins TRBV20-1 to TRBJ2-6; 8 positions agree with TRBD1. Trimming removed 4 bases from V and 0 bases from J; junction bases left unmatched: 8. Germline CDR1 reads DFQATT; CDR2 reads SNEGSKA (reference sequence). This CDR3 has 17 residues.

This clonotype was seen repeatedly, ten times or more. The chain uses TRBV10-3 and TRBJ2-3; D call uncertain. With 3 bases removed from V and 0 bases from J, the gap between germline ends came to 19 bases. This CDR3 is 18 amino acids long. From germline, CDR1 is ENHRY and CDR2 SYGVKD. CDR3 region: CAISDRVTSTSSTDTQYF. CDR3 sequence (DNA): TGTGCCATCAGTGACCGGGTCACCTCCACCTCTAGCACAGATACGCAGTATTTT.

This clonotype has a count of ten or more. This chain links TRBV5-1 with TRBJ2-1, with D perhaps TRBD1 (5 bases). The V and J ends lost 1 base and 1 base respectively, with 6 bases between them. CDR1 SGHRS and CDR2 YFSETQ come from the germline V gene. The CDR3 runs 14 residues. CDR3 DNA: TGCGCCAGCAGCTTGAGACAGTCCTACAATGAGCAGTTCTTC. This translates into CASSLRQSYNEQFF.

This clonotype showed up many times. The genes are TRBV12-3 or TRBV12-4 and TRBJ2-5, with 7 bases aligning to TRBD1. V shed 6 bases and J 4 bases; nucleotides not matched to a gene: 11. The CDR3 totals 15 residues. The CDR3 coding sequence is TGTGCCAGCAGGCGAAGACAGGGTTTAGTAGAGACCCAGTACTTC. This gives the protein CASRRRQGLVETQYF.

This clonotype was seen ten or more times. The J gene is TRBJ2-5, the V gene TRBV14, with TRBD1 matching over 7 bases. J was trimmed by 4 bases and V by 1 base; bases with no gene match: 3. CDR3 size: 14 residues. Germline-derived CDR1 and CDR2 are SGHDN and FVKESK. The CDR3 sequence: CASSQGQGRETQYF. The CDR3 region has the DNA TGTGCCAGCAGCCAAGGACAGGGCCGAGAGACCCAGTACTTC.

This clonotype was observed a handful of times. One junction end disagrees with the germline gene, perhaps due to a read error. The CDR3 coding sequence is TGTGCCAGCAGTTTAAAGGCAGGGATGCTCTTC. It is translated as CASSLKAGMLF. This chain links TRBV28 with TRBJ2-1, with D possibly matching TRBD1 (5 bases). Germline CDR1 and CDR2: MDHEN and SYDVKM. CDR3 length: 11 residues.

This clonotype was recorded many times. This chain links TRBV29-1 with TRBJ1-5, with D possibly being TRBD1 (6 bases). Germline CDR1 and CDR2: SQVTM and ANQGSEA. V gave up 3 bases and J gave up 4 bases, with 10 bases separating them. This CDR3 is 13 amino acids long. CDR3 nucleotides: TGCAGCGTTGATCTAGGGGGGAATCAGCCCCAGCATTTT. It yields the protein CSVDLGGNQPQHF. Combining the CDR3 with reference TRBV29-1 and TRBJ1-5 gives the whole variable domain SAVISQKPSRDICQRGTSLTIQCQVDSQVTMMFWYRQQPGQSLTLIATANQGSEATYESGFVIDKFPISRPNLTFSTLTVSNMSPEDSSIYLCSVDLGGNQPQHFGDGTRLSIL.

This clonotype was found many times. The genes are TRBV29-1 and TRBJ2-3; D not certain. Between the trimmed V and J ends, which lost 4 bases and 0 bases, there was a span of 14 bases. The CDR3 is 15 residues long. CDR1 SQVTM and CDR2 ANQGSEA come from the germline V gene. The CDR3 DNA is TGCAGCGTTGGAGGCGGACGTGCTAGCACAGATACGCAGTATTTT. Its protein is CSVGGGRASTDTQYF.

This clonotype was seen repeatedly, ten times or more. The V call is TRBV6-2 or TRBV6-3, the J call TRBJ2-7; no firm D call. The germline CDR1 and CDR2 sequences are MNHEY and SVGEGT. The germline V and J ends were trimmed by 0 bases and 2 bases, with 14 bases remaining between them. There are 16 residues in the CDR3. CDR3 region: CASSYSYLRQTYEQYF. The DNA of the CDR3 is TGTGCCAGCAGTTACTCCTATTTGCGGCAGACCTACGAGCAGTACTTC.

This clonotype was observed many times. CDR3 sequence reads: CASRLSGGTEAFF. The CDR3 DNA is TGTGCCAGCAGGCTTTCCGGGGGGACTGAAGCTTTCTTT. The genes are TRBV28 and TRBJ1-1, with a tentative D call TRBD1 (5 bases). Germline values: CDR1 MDHEN, CDR2 SYDVKM. Trimming removed 6 bases from V and 5 bases from J, with 13 bases in between. The CDR3 extends over 13 amino acids.

The rearrangement uses TRBV2 and TRBJ1-1; 10 bases are shared with TRBD1. This CDR3 has 13 amino acids. Germline V gene sequence: CDR1 SNHLY, CDR2 FYNNEI. V trimming: 4 bases; J trimming: 8 bases; junction bases outside the gene matches: 4. CDR3 amino acids: CASSGQGAPEAFF. The DNA of the CDR3 is TGTGCCAGCAGTGGACAGGGGGCGCCCGAAGCTTTCTTT.

This clonotype was detected many times. The J gene is TRBJ2-5, the V gene TRBV3-1, with a weak D call TRBD2 (5 bases). The CDR3 extends over 14 amino acids. With 1 base removed from V and 2 bases from J, the gap between germline ends came to 8 bases. Germline CDR1 and CDR2: LGHDT and YNNKEL (reference sequence). The CDR3 nucleotides are TGTGCCAGCAGCCAAGGGACGGGGCAAGAGACCCAGTACTTC. It encodes CASSQGTGQETQYF.

This clonotype was counted a few times. The rearrangement uses TRBV28 and TRBJ1-5; D is perhaps TRBD1 (5 bases). This CDR3 is 15 amino acids long. V was pared by 2 bases and J by 7 bases, with 15 bases between. The germline gives CDR1 MDHEN, CDR2 SYDVKM. CDR3 residues: CASSLGSGNLQPQHF. In nucleotides, the CDR3 is TGTGCCAGCAGTTTAGGGTCAGGGAATTTACAGCCCCAGCATTTT.